This TCR beta chain was sequenced during a study of blood T cell repertoires in COVID-19. Overall study: COVID-19 samples, acute and convalescent, were from the United States, Italy and Spain. Sample material is recorded as cDNA or gDNA derived from T cells, B-cell-depleted T cells, or PBMCs.

This clone appeared once. Methods used by the authors: By means of reference gene primer amplification, nucleated cell counts were estimated. Clones were read by immunoSEQ multiplex PCR, and TCRdb kept only the in-frame ones, dropping some. V and J calls and clone size are as listed in that table; D and trimming were resolved from the DNA. The sample comprises 130,000 or so clones, around 75% of which are singletons, and less than 5% rests with the top ten. Germline V gene sequence: CDR1 MDHEN, CDR2 SYDVKM. This CDR3 comprises 14 residues. Trimming cost V 5 bases and J 8 bases; bases outside gene matches: 9.

This chain joins TRBV28 and TRBJ1-2; 9 bases match TRBD1. Input material: peripheral blood. This sequence originates from a woman in her 70s with COVID-19, enrolled during active disease. CDR3 bases: TGTGCCAGCAGTCCGGGACAGGGACTAGGAGGCTACACCTTC. Translated: CASSPGQGLGGYTF.